The rows below give T cell receptor beta chains drawn from one sample of a study of blood T cell repertoires in COVID-19. Clones were read by immunoSEQ multiplex PCR, and TCRdb kept only the in-frame ones, dropping some. Seen here are 200,000 or so clones, approximately 88% observed once, and the top ten hold 2% to 2.5%. The sequencing input was PBMCs or T cells enriched from blood (not recorded which). These receptor sequences come from a woman in her 40s with acute COVID-19. Each CDR3 is given with its conserved first and last residue. The D gene is left open where the match is weak. Some rows have no size entry. The others give once, few or many, or a class for an expanded clone.

clone_size d_call j_call v_call cdr3_aa cdr3_nt
NA NA TRBJ2-5 TRBV12-5 CASGWGRAEETQYF TGTGCTAGTGGTTGGGGCAGGGCGGAAGAGACCCAGTACTTC
NA NA TRBJ1-6 TRBV24-1 CATSESSYSPLHF TGTGCCACCAGTGAATCGAGTTATTCACCCCTCCACTTT
NA NA TRBJ2-6 TRBV12-5 CASGLVLDRANVLTF TGTGCTAGTGGTTTGGTACTTGATCGGGCCAACGTCCTGACTTTC
NA TRBD1 TRBJ1-1 TRBV6-2/TRBV6-3 CASSYSGQGNTEAFF TGTGCCAGCAGTTACTCTGGACAGGGGAACACTGAAGCTTTCTTT
NA TRBD1 TRBJ2-2 TRBV18 CASSPNRGTGELFF TGTGCCAGCTCACCGAACAGGGGGACCGGGGAGCTGTTTTTT
NA TRBD2 TRBJ2-1 TRBV6-2/TRBV6-3 CASSYRISGRAYNEQFF TGTGCCAGCAGTTACCGGATTAGCGGGAGGGCCTACAATGAGCAGTTCTTC
NA NA TRBJ1-2 TRBV7-2 CASSLGGPPRHYGYTF TGTGCCAGCAGCTTAGGAGGCCCGCCGAGGCACTATGGCTACACCTTC
NA TRBD2 TRBJ2-7 TRBV4-3 CASSLGTSGGAMAEQYF TGCGCCAGCAGCCTCGGGACTAGCGGGGGCGCTATGGCCGAGCAGTACTTC
NA NA TRBJ1-6 TRBV6-1 CASSEAVYNSPLHF TGTGCCAGCAGTGAGGCAGTTTATAATTCACCCCTCCACTTT
NA TRBD1 TRBJ2-6 TRBV5-5 CASRWDSSGANVLTF TGTGCCAGCAGGTGGGACAGCTCTGGGGCCAACGTCCTGACTTTC
NA NA TRBJ2-1 TRBV5-1 CASSLAGRGSGEQFF TGCGCCAGCAGCTTAGCCGGTAGGGGGTCCGGTGAGCAGTTCTTC
NA NA TRBJ1-1 TRBV21-1 CASSTPGQGPLLNTEAFF TGTGCCAGCAGCACCCCGGGACAGGGGCCCTTACTGAACACTGAAGCTTTCTTT
NA TRBD1 TRBJ1-5 TRBV19 CASRPDRVYSNQPQHF TGTGCCAGTAGGCCGGACAGGGTCTATAGCAATCAGCCCCAGCATTTT
NA TRBD2 TRBJ2-7 TRBV7-8 CASSLTSGLYEQYF TGTGCCAGCAGCTTGACTAGCGGCCTCTACGAGCAGTACTTC
once TRBD1 TRBJ1-3 TRBV14 CASSQGRDRVNTIYF TGTGCCAGCAGCCAAGGCCGGGACAGGGTTAACACCATATATTTT
NA TRBD1 TRBJ2-1 TRBV9 CASSVEGTDYNEQFF TGTGCCAGCAGCGTAGAGGGGACAGACTACAATGAGCAGTTCTTC
once NA TRBJ1-6 TRBV7-9 CASTPGGSNNSPLHF TGTGCCAGCACACCCGGAGGGTCGAATAATTCACCCCTCCACTTT
NA TRBD2 TRBJ2-3 TRBV5-4 CASSLPTSGVSTDTQYF TGTGCCAGCAGCTTACCGACTAGCGGGGTGAGCACAGATACGCAGTATTTT
NA TRBD1 TRBJ1-1 TRBV5-1 CASSFPGTGTTEAFF TGCGCCAGCAGCTTTCCTGGGACAGGGACGACTGAAGCTTTCTTT
NA TRBD1 TRBJ1-6 TRBV10-2 CASSEIGTGHVPLHF TGCGCCAGCAGTGAGATTGGGACAGGGCATGTACCCCTCCACTTT
NA NA TRBJ2-7 TRBV6-1 CASSEGTRRYEQYF TGTGCCAGCAGTGAAGGGACAAGGAGATACGAGCAGTACTTC
NA NA TRBJ2-7 TRBV5-1 CASSPRPGEAGNEQYF TGCGCCAGCAGCCCTAGGCCCGGGGAGGCCGGAAACGAGCAGTACTTC
NA TRBD2 TRBJ2-4 TRBV7-2 CASSSRLAGVQYF TGTGCCAGCAGCTCCAGACTAGCGGGGGTTCAGTACTTC
NA TRBD1 TRBJ1-2 TRBV19 CASSPTTGTAYGYTF TGTGCCAGTAGTCCTACTACCGGGACAGCGTATGGCTACACCTTC